This T cell receptor beta chain stems from a study of breast tumors, draining lymph nodes, adjacent tissues. The study's findings and limits: Tumor T cell lymph node origin was a supported hypothesis, not proven. Compared with lymph nodes, tumors were less diverse; compared with nontumor tissue, more.

The germline V gene encodes CDR1 ENHRY and CDR2 SYGVKD. Trimming took 4 bases from V and 4 from J; bases not matched to a gene: 13. The CDR3 consists of 17 residues. TCRdb re-called the multiplex PCR reads through MiXCR, storing one row per CDR3 protein. The sample yields around 120,000 distinct CDR3 sequences, just under 20% seen once. This clonotype was counted at least ten times. What it binds is unknown. Samples came from axillary lymph nodes draining the breast cancer. The source of this sequence is a female donor with breast cancer. Some clones in this sample may be carry-over from other donors' samples. Source material: axillary lymph node tissue. This rearrangement joins TRBV10-3 to TRBJ1-3; 7 bases match TRBD1. Here the CDR3 reads CAISALRPGQTGNTIYF. As DNA, the CDR3 is TGTGCCATCAGTGCCCTAAGACCGGGACAGACGGGAAACACCATATATTTT.